This T cell receptor (beta chain) was sequenced during a study of blood T cell repertoires in COVID-19. Study as a whole: COVID-19 samples, acute and convalescent, were from the United States, Italy and Spain.

Assay used: immunoSEQ multiplex PCR; TCRdb lists only in-frame clones, some missing. Of 76,000 or so clones in the sample, roughly 85% are singletons; the top ten hold around 7.9%. The CDR3 is 17 residues long. Trimming cost V 5 bases and J 3 bases; bases outside gene matches: 14. CDR1 and CDR2 from the germline V gene are KGHSH and LQKENI. The sample comprised peripheral blood. The chain is built from TRBV18 and TRBJ1-2; 8 nucleotides line up with TRBD1. The source is a man aged 25 to 40 with acute or convalescent COVID-19. This chain's CDR3 is CASSSTPSGGADYGYTF. CDR3 in DNA: TGTGCCAGCTCATCAACCCCGTCAGGGGGCGCTGACTATGGCTACACCTTC.